The next 28 T cell receptor beta chains were all read from a single sample in a study of cytomegalovirus exposure and HLA in healthy donors. The PCR employed 60 Vbeta primers together with 13 Jbeta primers. Method: immunoSEQ multiplex PCR; TCRdb's copy keeps in-frame clones and lacks some. The sample yields about 94,000 clones, 6.5% to 8% seen once. Specimen: PBMCs. All receptors derive from a man aged 50 or older in good health and CMV-seronegative.

V gene TRBV4-3 combines with J gene TRBJ2-3, with 8 bases identical to TRBD2. With 1 base clipped from V and 2 bases from J, the junction kept 14 bases outside the gene matches. CDR3 size: 19 residues. The germline gives CDR1 LGHNA, CDR2 YSLEER. The CDR3 protein is CASSQGVQWREDPTDTQYF. CDR3 sequence (DNA): TGCGCCAGCAGCCAAGGGGTGCAGTGGCGGGAGGACCCCACAGATACGCAGTATTTT.

This clone has just one count. The V gene is TRBV5-1, the J gene TRBJ2-1; D gene unclear. There are 13 residues in the CDR3. Per germline, CDR1 SGHRS and CDR2 YFSETQ. Trimming stripped 0 bases from V and 9 bases from J, with 10 bases between. The chain's CDR3 is CASSLDTRTEQFF. CDR3 sequence (DNA): TGCGCCAGCAGCTTGGACACACGTACTGAGCAGTTCTTC.

J is TRBJ2-3 and V is TRBV25-1; the match to TRBD1 covers 8 bases. V gave up 4 bases and J gave up 6 bases; unmatched junction bases: 9. There are 15 residues in the CDR3. Germline assignment: CDR1 MGHDK and CDR2 SYGVNS. This CDR3 reads CASSADRVNSDTQYF. DNA of the CDR3: TGTGCCAGCAGTGCGGACAGGGTTAATTCGGATACGCAGTATTTT.

The chain employs TRBV5-4 and TRBJ1-4; no reliable D call. Germline V gene data show CDR1 as SGHNT and CDR2 as YYREEE (reference sequence). The CDR3 has 15 amino acids. Trimming took off 1 base at V and 2 bases at J, with 9 bases between the two ends. CDR3 nucleotide sequence: TGTGCCAGCAGCTTGACGGGGAATACTAATGAAAAACTGTTTTTT. This gives the protein CASSLTGNTNEKLFF. Based on the CDR3 plus reference TRBV5-4 and TRBJ1-4, the full variable domain is ETGVTQSPTHLIKTRGQQVTLRCSSQSGHNTVSWYQQALGQGPQFIFQYYREEENGRGNFPPRFSGLQFPNYSSELNVNALELDDSALYLCASSLTGNTNEKLFFGSGTQLSVL.

The V call is TRBV11-2, the J call TRBJ2-2; a possible D gene is TRBD1 (6 bases). With 4 bases removed from V and 7 bases from J, the gap between germline ends came to 22 bases. CDR1 is SGHAT, CDR2 FQNNGV, per germline. The CDR3 has 17 residues. The CDR3 loop reads CASSWAPTGPAGGELFF. The CDR3 DNA reads TGTGCCAGCAGCTGGGCACCAACAGGGCCGGCGGGCGGGGAGCTGTTTTTT.

This clone turned up a few times. The chain couples TRBV2 to TRBJ2-2, with 7 bases fitting TRBD1. The CDR3 is 14 amino acids. With V trimmed by 2 bases and J by 6 bases, 3 bases remained unmatched. Germline lookup yields CDR1 SNHLY and CDR2 FYNNEI. CDR3 DNA sequence: TGTGCCAGCAGTGAAAGAGGGGGCGCCGGGGAGCTGTTTTTT. Translation gives CASSERGGAGELFF. The full variable domain, in which reference TRBV2 and TRBJ2-2 provide the parts outside the CDR3, is EPEVTQTPSHQVTQMGQEVILRCVPISNHLYFYWYRQILGQKVEFLVSFYNNEISEKSEIFDDQFSVERPDGSNFTLKIRSTKLEDSAMYFCASSERGGAGELFFGEGSRLTVL.

The chain couples TRBV28 to TRBJ2-2; D unclear. The ends were cut back, 5 bases at V and 5 bases at J, with 6 bases in the middle. The germline V gene has CDR1 MDHEN and CDR2 SYDVKM. CDR3 length: 12 amino acids. The CDR3 DNA reads TGTGCCAGCAGTCTTGAGACCGGGGAGCTGTTTTTT. It yields the protein CASSLETGELFF.

This clone was observed a few times. The V and J genes are TRBV13 and TRBJ2-7; D is perhaps TRBD2 (7 bases). Germline CDR1 is PRHDT and CDR2 is FYEKMQ (reference sequence). V lost 5 bases and J lost 2, with 19 bases in between. This CDR3 comprises 16 residues. The CDR3 is CASSRRGASRAYEQYF. The CDR3 DNA is TGTGCCAGCAGCCGTCGGGGGGCTAGCCGAGCCTACGAGCAGTACTTC.

This clone was found a few times. This sequence joins TRBV9 and TRBJ2-3, with 15 bases matching TRBD2. CDR3 length equals 17 residues. Germline loops: CDR1 SGDLS, CDR2 YYNGEE. J was trimmed by 5 bases and V by 2 bases; bases with no gene match: 6. The CDR3 reads CASSVGLAGGPLDTQYF. The CDR3 bases are TGTGCCAGCAGCGTCGGACTAGCGGGAGGGCCACTAGATACGCAGTATTTT.

The chain is built from TRBV7-9 and TRBJ1-1, with D perhaps matching TRBD1 (5 bases). This CDR3 spans 16 amino acids. Germline CDR1 SEHNR, CDR2 FQNEAQ (reference sequence). Trimming left V 7 bases short and J 0 bases short, with 18 bases between. CDR3 sequence (DNA): TGTGCCAGCAACCTACTTACCGGGACTTTGAACACTGAAGCTTTCTTT. It specifies CASNLLTGTLNTEAFF.

This clone was seen more than once but under ten times. This rearrangement joins TRBV27 to TRBJ2-1, with 7 bases aligning to TRBD1. The ends lost 5 bases at V and 8 bases at J; junction bases unmatched: 3. CDR1 and CDR2 (germline): MNHEY, SMNVEV (reference sequence). The length of the CDR3 is 12 residues. Here the CDR3 reads CASSRGQYEQFF. The CDR3 nucleotides are TGTGCCAGCAGTCGGGGACAGTATGAGCAGTTCTTC.

This clone was observed a handful of times. The rearrangement links TRBV7-3 to TRBJ2-2; D remains unclear. From germline, CDR1 is SGHTA and CDR2 FQGTGA. The CDR3 is made up of 15 amino acids. V was shortened by 1 base and J by 1 base, with 7 bases between the two germline ends. The CDR3 DNA reads TGTGCCAGCAGCTTAAGTAGACAGAACACCGGGGAGCTGTTTTTT. It yields the protein CASSLSRQNTGELFF.

This chain links TRBV9 with TRBJ1-3, with D maybe TRBD1 (6 bases). Germline lookup yields CDR1 SGDLS and CDR2 YYNGEE. V was trimmed by 5 bases and J by 2 bases, leaving 11 bases between them. There are 14 residues in the CDR3. This CDR3 reads CASSKQGTGNTIYF. In nucleotides, the CDR3 is TGTGCCAGCAGTAAACAGGGCACTGGAAACACCATATATTTT.

This clone was seen more than once but under ten times. The chain joins TRBV18 to TRBJ1-1; no reliable D call. V was cut by 4 bases and J by 1 base, with 7 bases left in between. The CDR3 spans 13 residues. The germline CDR1 and CDR2 sequences are KGHSH and LQKENI. CDR3 nucleotide sequence: TGTGCCAGCTCACTTACAGAGAACACTGAAGCTTTCTTT. Protein sequence: CASSLTENTEAFF.

There are a few counts of this clone. The chain links TRBV7-9 to TRBJ2-5; a possible D gene is TRBD2 (5 bases). Germline assignment: CDR1 SEHNR and CDR2 FQNEAQ (reference sequence). This CDR3 has 12 amino acids. V was shortened by 3 bases and J by 4 bases, with 6 bases between the two germline ends. This chain's CDR3 is CASSFGGETQYF. Written as DNA, the CDR3 is TGTGCCAGCAGCTTTGGAGGAGAGACCCAGTACTTC.

A few counts support this clone. The chain uses TRBV7-2 and TRBJ2-3; 11 bases agree with TRBD2. CDR1 and CDR2 (germline): SGHTA, FQGNSA. V dropped 6 bases and J dropped 0; count of bases not matched to a gene: 2. The CDR3 is made up of 15 amino acids. CDR3 in DNA: TGTGCCAGCAGTTGGACTAGCGGGAGCACAGATACGCAGTATTTT. Translating gives CASSWTSGSTDTQYF.

Only a few counts were recorded for this clone. The chain is built from TRBV11-2 and TRBJ1-1; D may be TRBD1 (5 bases). The CDR3 runs 14 residues. The V end lost 3 bases, the J end lost 1 base, and 9 bases lay between the germline ends. From germline, CDR1 is SGHAT and CDR2 FQNNGV. DNA for the CDR3: TGTGCCAGCAGCTTCAGGGTAGAGAACACTGAAGCTTTCTTT. It encodes CASSFRVENTEAFF.

The table lists this clone with a few counts. The chain uses TRBV20-1 and TRBJ1-2; D uncertain. There are 11 residues in the CDR3. Trimming shortened V by 3 bases and J by 8 bases, and 10 bases separated the two germline ends. Germline CDR1 DFQATT, CDR2 SNEGSKA (reference sequence). The CDR3 region has the DNA TGCAGTGCTAGGGGCTGGGCCGGCTACACCTTC. It encodes CSARGWAGYTF.

This clone appeared a few times. The chain uses TRBV6-1 and TRBJ2-6; D not certain. The germline V gene has CDR1 MNHNS and CDR2 SASEGT. The V gene lost 8 bases and the J gene lost 3 bases, with 8 bases spanning the gap. This CDR3 is 13 amino acids long. The CDR3 DNA is TGTGCCAGCCATCCGAGTGGGGCCAACGTCCTGACTTTC. Translating it yields CASHPSGANVLTF.

This rearrangement joins TRBV27 to TRBJ1-2; TRBD1 might be the D (5 bases). Trimming removed 2 bases at V and 5 bases at J, with 9 bases between. The CDR3 runs 13 residues. Germline V lookup: CDR1 MNHEY, CDR2 SMNVEV (reference sequence). The chain's CDR3 is CASSLRGTYGYTF. CDR3 DNA sequence: TGTGCCAGCAGTTTAAGGGGTACATATGGCTACACCTTC.

V gene TRBV7-3 combines with J gene TRBJ2-1; 11 nucleotides match TRBD2. The CDR3 has 15 amino acids. Unmatched junction bases numbered 9, after V lost 2 bases and J lost 12 bases. Germline V gene data show CDR1 as SGHTA and CDR2 as FQGTGA. DNA for the CDR3: TGTGCCAGCAGCTTAGCCTCACTAGCGGGGGAAGCGCAGTTCTTC. Protein: CASSLASLAGEAQFF.

The V call is TRBV4-1, the J call TRBJ2-7, with D perhaps matching TRBD1 (6 bases). This CDR3 region has 17 residues. Germline CDR1 reads MGHRA; CDR2 reads YSYEKL. Trimming left V 3 bases short and J 3 bases short, with 21 bases between. CDR3 residues: CASSQNAGTRVGYEQYF. DNA for the CDR3: TGCGCCAGCAGCCAGAATGCCGGGACACGCGTGGGCTACGAGCAGTACTTC.

The chain has TRBV4-3 and TRBJ1-1; the D gene is possibly TRBD1 (6 bases). The CDR3 has 16 residues. CDR1 is LGHNA and CDR2 is YSLEER in the germline V gene. The V and J ends lost 4 bases and 5 bases respectively, with 20 bases between them. The CDR3 loop reads CASSPDGGGRKTEAFF. In DNA, the CDR3 is TGCGCCAGCAGCCCAGACGGCGGGGGGCGTAAAACTGAAGCTTTCTTT.

This clone occurred a few times. The chain uses TRBV7-6 and TRBJ2-5; tentative D call: TRBD1 (6 bases). Trimming removed 4 bases at V and 5 bases at J, with 17 bases between. There are 15 residues in the CDR3. CDR1 is SGHVS, CDR2 FNYEAQ, per germline. CDR3 sequence (DNA): TGTGCCAGCAGCTCCCCTAGGGGGATCGGGGAGACCCAGTACTTC. Translated: CASSSPRGIGETQYF.

This chain joins TRBV11-3 and TRBJ2-5; 10 bases match TRBD2. CDR1 and CDR2 (germline): SGHNT, YENEEA. V gave up 1 base and J gave up 2 bases; unmatched junction bases: 4. The CDR3 runs to 16 residues. The CDR3 region is CASSLGTSGSQETQYF. CDR3 DNA sequence: TGTGCCAGCAGCTTAGGGACTAGCGGCTCGCAAGAGACCCAGTACTTC.

The table lists this clone with a few counts. V and J are TRBV5-6 and TRBJ1-4; tentatively, D is TRBD1 (6 bases). The CDR3 length is 16 residues. From germline, CDR1 is SGHDT and CDR2 YYEEEE. Trimming took off 4 bases at V and 0 bases at J, with 13 bases between the two ends. The CDR3, as DNA: TGTGCCAGCAGCAGAAGACAGGCCGCAACTAATGAAAAACTGTTTTTT. This codes for CASSRRQAATNEKLFF.

This chain joins TRBV15 and TRBJ2-5; possible D gene TRBD2, 5 bases. The CDR3 totals 15 residues. V lost 3 bases to trimming and J lost 5 bases, with 16 bases between them. Per germline, CDR1 LNHNV and CDR2 YYDKDF (reference sequence). The CDR3 loop is CATSSDRGFGETQYF. CDR3 coding DNA: TGTGCCACCAGCAGCGACCGGGGATTTGGGGAGACCCAGTACTTC.

This clone appeared a few times. The CDR3 DNA sequence: TGTGCCAGCAGTCTGGGGACAGGATGGAATTCACCCCTCCACTTT. Translated: CASSLGTGWNSPLHF. This chain joins TRBV28 and TRBJ1-6, with TRBD1 identical over 8 bases. In germline, CDR1 is MDHEN, CDR2 SYDVKM. The CDR3 spans 15 residues. V trimming: 5 bases; J trimming: 7 bases; junction bases outside the gene matches: 7.